What follows describes a single TCR beta chain. These data are taken from a study of early T cells in non-severe SARS-CoV-2 infection. TCRdb recomputed calls from the 5' RACE reads with MiXCR, one row per CDR3 protein. The table includes approximately 64,000 distinct CDR3 sequences, 20% to 25% detected once. This CDR3 contains 14 residues. With 4 bases clipped from V and 7 bases from J, the junction kept 9 bases outside the gene matches. Per the germline V gene, CDR1 is SGHRS and CDR2 is YFSETQ. The chain has TRBV5-1 and TRBJ2-7; TRBD1 agrees at 9 bases. The sample consisted of whole blood, taken at baseline. The receptor's source is an adult who was a healthcare worker with PCR-confirmed SARS-CoV-2 infection or an uninfected control (not recorded which). CDR3 region: CASSPGTGQGEQYF. As DNA, the CDR3 is TGCGCCAGCAGCCCCGGGACAGGGCAAGGTGAGCAGTACTTC.